This T cell receptor (beta chain) stems from a study of metastatic and nonmetastatic thyroid tumors. On the study more broadly: Repertoires were compared across blood and tumor or nodule tissue from malignant and benign thyroid patients. Broader study findings: Compared with benign nodules, malignant thyroid tumors were reported to have significantly higher TCR beta diversity in both blood and tumor.

Before thyroid surgery, none of the patients had received any treatment. As regards this clone: Antigen specificity is unknown.

CDR1 and CDR2 (germline): SGHRS, YFSETQ. The CDR3 has 16 residues. With V trimmed by 4 bases and J by 0 bases, 8 bases remained unmatched. In the original workflow: A classifier of distant metastasis in papillary thyroid cancer was built from CDR3 differences (across clinicopathological groups). With MiXCR, TCRdb called clones anew from the PCR reads. The V and J calls, along with clone size, are taken from TCRdb and not from the paper's own processing. The sample yields over 45,000 clones, 24% seen once. The chain is built from TRBV5-1 and TRBJ1-1, with TRBD1 identical over 8 bases. The receptor was derived from a male donor with papillary thyroid cancer or a benign thyroid nodule (not recorded which). Some clones in this sample may be carry-over from other donors' samples. Source material: blood. CDR3 DNA sequence: TGCGCCAGCAGCCCTCGACAGGGGTGGTTGAACACTGAAGCTTTCTTT. Translated: CASSPRQGWLNTEAFF.